The 16 T cell receptor beta chains below all came from one sample that was sequenced in a study of blood T cell repertoires in COVID-19. The protocol was immunoSEQ multiplex PCR, while the TCRdb copy is restricted to in-frame clones and leaves out a portion. Here the sample spans about 50,000 clones, 80% to 90% being singletons. Sample: peripheral blood. The source is a human donor with active COVID-19. The donor label of this sample is uncertain.

The chain couples TRBV5-6 to TRBJ2-7, with a weak D call TRBD1 (6 bases). Trimming shortened V by 6 bases and J by 0 bases, and 19 bases separated the two germline ends. Germline CDR1 SGHDT, CDR2 YYEEEE. This CDR3 is 16 amino acids long. The CDR3 spells CASTRLRTANSYEQYF. CDR3 DNA: TGTGCCAGCACCCGACTCCGGACAGCCAACTCCTACGAGCAGTACTTC. The variable domain in full, completed from reference TRBV5-6 and TRBJ2-7, reads DAGVTQSPTHLIKTRGQQVTLRCSPKSGHDTVSWYQQALGQGPQFIFQYYEEEERQRGNFPDRFSGHQFPNYSSELNVNALLLGDSALYLCASTRLRTANSYEQYFGPGTRLTVT.

J is TRBJ2-7 and V is TRBV6-5, with TRBD1 matching over 8 bases. V lost 10 bases, J lost 5 bases, and 10 bases stayed unmatched. The CDR3 covers 13 residues. The germline V gene has CDR1 MNHEY and CDR2 SVGAGI. This chain's CDR3 is CATSTGDLNEQYF. CDR3 coding DNA: TGTGCCACCTCGACAGGGGATTTAAACGAGCAGTACTTC.

The rearrangement uses TRBV6-2 or TRBV6-3 and TRBJ1-5; no clear D. This CDR3 is built from 15 residues. Germline V gene lookup returns CDR1 MNHEY and CDR2 SVGEGT. V was pared by 1 base and J by 0 bases, with 7 bases between. CDR3 coding DNA: TGTGCCAGCAGTTACTGGCACCTTAGCAATCAGCCCCAGCATTTT. Encoded protein: CASSYWHLSNQPQHF.

This chain connects TRBV7-9 to TRBJ1-3, with D maybe TRBD1 (6 bases). The CDR3 length is 15 residues. V lost 10 bases to trimming and J lost 0 bases, with 16 bases between them. Germline lookup yields CDR1 SEHNR and CDR2 FQNEAQ (reference sequence). CDR3 sequence (DNA): TGTGCCACTGCAGCGGGGGGCAACTCTGGAAACACCATATATTTT. As protein: CATAAGGNSGNTIYF.

CDR3 coding DNA: TGTGCCAGCAGTTTATTTTATAGCTCCTACAATGAGCAGTTCTTC. This sequence encodes CASSLFYSSYNEQFF. This sequence joins TRBV27 and TRBJ2-1; D not resolved. The CDR3 is made up of 15 amino acids. The germline CDR1 and CDR2 sequences are MNHEY and SMNVEV (reference sequence). With 1 base removed from V and 0 bases from J, the gap between germline ends came to 7 bases.

The chain links TRBV7-3 to TRBJ1-1; D perhaps matches TRBD1 (5 bases). The CDR3 covers 16 residues. Trimming removed 7 bases at V and 0 bases at J, with 18 bases between. From germline, CDR1 is SGHTA and CDR2 FQGTGA. The CDR3 region is CASIPPDRRVNTEAFF. CDR3 nucleotides: TGTGCCAGCATCCCCCCGGATCGCAGGGTGAACACTGAAGCTTTCTTT.

The chain joins TRBV2 to TRBJ1-2; 9 bases are shared with TRBD1. The germline V gene encodes CDR1 SNHLY and CDR2 FYNNEI. CDR3 length: 14 amino acids. Losses at the gene ends were 9 bases for V and 5 bases for J; bases not matched to a gene: 10. In nucleotides, the CDR3 is TGTGCCAGTTCCCGGGACAGGGCCGTATATGGCTACACCTTC. Translating it yields CASSRDRAVYGYTF.

The gene calls are TRBV19 and TRBJ1-1; possibly TRBD1 for D (5 bases). V was shortened by 5 bases and J by 4 bases, with 11 bases between the two germline ends. There are 13 residues in the CDR3. Germline V gives CDR1 LNHDA, CDR2 SQIVND (reference sequence). CDR3 protein: CASSRQGPTEAFF. In DNA, the CDR3 is TGTGCCAGTAGTCGTCAGGGCCCCACTGAAGCTTTCTTT.

J is TRBJ1-5 and V is TRBV29-1; the match to TRBD1 covers 9 bases. V lost 0 bases, J lost 2 bases, and 14 bases stayed unmatched. This CDR3 is built from 19 residues. In germline, CDR1 is SQVTM, CDR2 ANQGSEA. This CDR3 is CSVEDPGQGPYIGNQPQHF. The CDR3 nucleotides read TGCAGCGTTGAAGATCCGGGACAGGGCCCCTATATCGGCAATCAGCCCCAGCATTTT.

The table lists this clone with a count of one. The J gene is TRBJ2-7, the V gene TRBV3-1 (or the pseudogene TRBV3-2); 14 bases map to TRBD2. Per the germline V gene, CDR1 is LGHDT and CDR2 is YNNKEL (reference sequence). The CDR3 covers 17 residues. With 4 bases clipped from V and 1 base from J, the junction kept 6 bases outside the gene matches. CDR3 coding DNA: TGTGCCAGCAGCCGCGGGACTAGCGGGAGTCGGTCCTACGAGCAGTACTTC. It encodes CASSRGTSGSRSYEQYF.

V gene TRBV9 combines with J gene TRBJ2-2; 8 nucleotides align to TRBD1. Germline loops: CDR1 SGDLS, CDR2 YYNGEE. The CDR3 consists of 16 residues. The V segment lost 4 bases and the J segment 4 bases; nucleotides outside the gene matches: 9. CDR3 amino acids: CASSPIGQGATGELFF. The CDR3 DNA reads TGTGCCAGCAGCCCGATTGGACAGGGCGCCACCGGGGAGCTGTTTTTT.

V is TRBV7-9 and J is TRBJ2-3, with 7 bases identical to TRBD2. The CDR3 totals 17 residues. Germline CDR1 SEHNR, CDR2 FQNEAQ (reference sequence). V shed 5 bases, J shed 6 bases, and the junction held 17 bases outside the gene matches. The CDR3 DNA follows: TGTGCCAGCAGCCCACGACTAGCAGGTCCAGAATCGGATACGCAGTATTTT. This encodes CASSPRLAGPESDTQYF.

The V gene is TRBV7-3, the J gene TRBJ2-1, with 12 bases aligning to TRBD2. CDR1 is SGHTA and CDR2 is FQGTGA in the germline V gene. This CDR3 comprises 15 residues. V was pared by 3 bases and J by 7 bases, with 4 bases of the junction left unmatched. The CDR3 loop reads CASSLLAGGWNEQFF. The CDR3 nucleotides are TGTGCCAGCAGCTTGCTAGCGGGAGGGTGGAATGAGCAGTTCTTC.

The V gene is TRBV28, the J gene TRBJ1-2; the match to TRBD1 covers 9 bases. CDR1 MDHEN and CDR2 SYDVKM come from the germline V gene. This CDR3 has 15 amino acids. Trimming took 6 bases from V and 8 from J; bases not matched to a gene: 13. CDR3 bases: TGTGCCAGCAGCCTAGCCCCGGGACAGGGTCGGGGCTACACCTTC. Encoded protein: CASSLAPGQGRGYTF.

The CDR3 nucleotides read TGTGCCAGCAGTCCAATGACAGTCCACTACGAGCAGTACTTC. Translation gives CASSPMTVHYEQYF. The rearrangement links TRBV28 to TRBJ2-7, with TRBD1 as a possible D gene (5 bases). The CDR3 has 14 amino acids. V was shortened by 5 bases and J by 3 bases, with 14 bases between the two germline ends. CDR1 MDHEN and CDR2 SYDVKM come from the germline V gene.

The rearrangement links TRBV19 to TRBJ1-1; no definite D call. Germline V CDR1 and CDR2: LNHDA, SQIVND (reference sequence). This CDR3 comprises 13 residues. Deletions cut 3 bases from V and 2 bases from J, with 7 bases between. The CDR3 protein is CASSIGVNTEAFF. In DNA form, the CDR3 reads TGTGCCAGTAGTATCGGGGTTAACACTGAAGCTTTCTTT.